What follows are 18 T cell receptor beta chains derived from one specimen sequenced in a study of blood T cell repertoires in COVID-19. The table came from immunoSEQ multiplex PCR; TCRdb's copy has only in-frame clones and leaves some out. Of 100,000 to 150,000 clones in the sample, more than 70% were seen once. Sequences were obtained from peripheral blood. These receptors were taken from a human donor in a cohort sampled during active COVID-19.

The chain links TRBV7-9 to TRBJ2-7; TRBD2 aligns across 7 bases. Trimming removed 3 bases from V and 1 base from J; junction bases left unmatched: 6. The germline V gene encodes CDR1 SEHNR and CDR2 FQNEAQ (reference sequence). The CDR3 consists of 15 residues. The CDR3 region is CASSLSAGVSYEQYF. CDR3 nucleotide sequence: TGTGCCAGCAGCTTGTCTGCGGGAGTGTCCTACGAGCAGTACTTC.

The V gene is TRBV7-8, the J gene TRBJ1-1, with 7 bases that match TRBD1. Germline CDR1 is SGHVS and CDR2 is FQNEAQ. Germline trimming cut 3 bases from V and 4 bases from J; bases unmatched to any gene: 8. CDR3 length equals 15 residues. Here the CDR3 DNA reads TGTGCCAGCAGCTTCCGACAGGGATCACTCACTGAAGCTTTCTTT. Amino acids: CASSFRQGSLTEAFF.

This chain connects TRBV6-5 to TRBJ1-4, with D possibly being TRBD1 (6 bases). Looked up from germline, CDR1 is MNHEY and CDR2 is SVGAGI. The CDR3 is 15 residues long. With 5 bases removed from V and 5 bases from J, the gap between germline ends came to 15 bases. In DNA form, the CDR3 reads TGTGCCAGCAGTCCCGCCAGGGGTCAAAATGAAAAACTGTTTTTT. It is translated as CASSPARGQNEKLFF.

The V gene is TRBV9, the J gene TRBJ2-3, with 7 bases aligning to TRBD2. The CDR3 spans 12 residues. After removal of 4 bases from V and 8 bases from J, the junction contained 4 bases not matched to a gene. Germline V gene lookup returns CDR1 SGDLS and CDR2 YYNGEE. Written as DNA, the CDR3 is TGTGCCAGCAGCCCCCGCGGGGGTACGCAGTATTTT. This gives the protein CASSPRGGTQYF.

The chain couples TRBV5-1 to TRBJ2-3, with D possibly matching TRBD1 (6 bases). This CDR3 has 15 residues. Germline loops: CDR1 SGHRS, CDR2 YFSETQ. V was trimmed by 1 base and J by 2 bases, leaving 11 bases between them. Written as DNA, the CDR3 is TGCGCCAGCAGCTTGCGCTGGGACACCACAGATACGCAGTATTTT. This gives the protein CASSLRWDTTDTQYF.

The chain links TRBV4-2 to TRBJ2-3, with 9 positions matching TRBD2. V was clipped by 1 base and J by 0 bases; unmatched bases: 2. Germline-derived CDR1 and CDR2 are LGHNA and YNFKEQ. This CDR3 comprises 16 residues. The CDR3 sequence: CASSQATSGSTDTQYF. The CDR3 nucleotides are TGTGCCAGCAGCCAAGCGACTAGCGGTAGCACAGATACGCAGTATTTT.

The CDR3 here is CASSYGGGGREQYF. In DNA form, the CDR3 reads TGTGCCAGCAGTTACGGAGGAGGAGGGCGCGAGCAGTACTTC. This chain uses TRBV6-2 or TRBV6-3 with TRBJ2-7; D is perhaps TRBD2 (6 bases). V lost 2 bases to trimming and J lost 6 bases, with 14 bases between them. CDR3 length: 14 amino acids. Looked up from germline, CDR1 is MNHEY and CDR2 is SVGEGT.

The chain employs TRBV29-1 and TRBJ2-7, with a weak D call TRBD2 (5 bases). Germline V gene data show CDR1 as SQVTM and CDR2 as ANQGSEA. The CDR3 extends over 13 amino acids. V was shortened by 5 bases and J by 4 bases, with 15 bases between the two germline ends. CDR3 coding DNA: TGCAGCGTTAGTCCGGGAATAGCGTACGAGCAGTACTTC. Translation: CSVSPGIAYEQYF.

The chain has TRBV19 and TRBJ1-5, with 9 nucleotides matching TRBD1. Unmatched junction bases numbered 12, after V lost 3 bases and J lost 6 bases. CDR3 length equals 17 residues. CDR1 and CDR2 from the germline V gene are LNHDA and SQIVND (reference sequence). CDR3 nucleotides: TGTGCCAGTAGTATCGACACCGGGACAGGGTATGGTCAGCCCCAGCATTTT. It specifies CASSIDTGTGYGQPQHF.

J is TRBJ2-5 and V is TRBV5-1, with no clear D. Germline V gene sequence: CDR1 SGHRS, CDR2 YFSETQ. The CDR3 is made up of 13 amino acids. V lost 0 bases and J 2 bases, leaving 5 bases between the germline ends. Here the CDR3 reads CASSLGLQETQYF. The CDR3 DNA reads TGCGCCAGCAGCTTGGGACTTCAAGAGACCCAGTACTTC.

V gene TRBV9 combines with J gene TRBJ2-1; 8 bases line up with TRBD1. CDR1 and CDR2 from the germline V gene are SGDLS and YYNGEE. The V gene end was trimmed by 4 bases and the J gene end by 7 bases; junction bases not matched to a gene: 13. The CDR3 spans 16 residues. This chain's CDR3 is CASSPGQGYGGNEQFF. The CDR3 DNA reads as TGTGCCAGCAGCCCCGGACAGGGCTACGGGGGAAATGAGCAGTTCTTC.

This chain joins TRBV19 and TRBJ1-3, with TRBD1 as a possible D gene (5 bases). In germline, CDR1 is LNHDA, CDR2 SQIVND (reference sequence). The CDR3 has 16 amino acids. Deletions cut 9 bases from V and 0 bases from J, with 18 bases between. This chain's CDR3 is CASRPEGLSSGNTIYF. The DNA of the CDR3 is TGTGCCAGCCGCCCCGAGGGACTCAGCTCTGGAAACACCATATATTTT.

V and J are TRBV5-4 and TRBJ2-3, with TRBD2 matching over 9 bases. The germline V gene encodes CDR1 SGHNT and CDR2 YYREEE (reference sequence). The CDR3 is 16 residues long. The trim removed 4 bases at V and 2 bases at J, leaving 8 bases unmatched. CDR3 nucleotides: TGTGCCAGCAGCCCCGGGACTAGCTTCGACACAGATACGCAGTATTTT. Translating gives CASSPGTSFDTDTQYF.

This chain joins TRBV19 and TRBJ1-1; 10 nucleotides agree with TRBD1. Germline V gene sequence: CDR1 LNHDA, CDR2 SQIVND (reference sequence). V gave up 4 bases and J gave up 0 bases; unmatched junction bases: 5. This CDR3 has 16 amino acids. CDR3 amino acids: CASSKRTGGMNTEAFF. As DNA, the CDR3 is TGTGCCAGTAGTAAGAGGACAGGGGGAATGAACACTGAAGCTTTCTTT.

The V call is TRBV5-4, the J call TRBJ2-7; possible D gene TRBD2, 5 bases. The CDR3 consists of 15 residues. The germline V gene encodes CDR1 SGHNT and CDR2 YYREEE (reference sequence). V lost 1 base, J lost 0 bases, and 11 bases lay in between. The chain's CDR3 is CASSLPSGDSYEQYF. The CDR3 region has the DNA TGTGCCAGCAGCTTGCCAAGCGGAGACTCCTACGAGCAGTACTTC.

This chain joins TRBV2 and TRBJ2-5; TRBD1 agrees at 8 bases. Germline V gene data show CDR1 as SNHLY and CDR2 as FYNNEI. J lost 5 bases, V lost 6 bases, and 11 bases had no gene match. The CDR3 runs 15 residues. The CDR3 is CASRSDRVSGETQYF. CDR3 sequence (DNA): TGTGCCAGCAGGTCGGACAGGGTCTCTGGGGAGACCCAGTACTTC.

This clone was observed a handful of times. This rearrangement joins TRBV11-2 to TRBJ2-7; D is uncertain. V was pared by 0 bases and J by 1 base, with 10 bases between. Germline CDR1 is SGHAT and CDR2 is FQNNGV. The CDR3 has 15 residues. The CDR3 nucleotides read TGTGCCAGCAGCTTAGAACGGAGTCTGTCCTACGAGCAGTACTTC. Encoded protein: CASSLERSLSYEQYF.

V gene TRBV6-2 or TRBV6-3 combines with J gene TRBJ2-1; D possibly corresponds to TRBD2 (6 bases). Germline V gene sequence: CDR1 MNHEY, CDR2 SVGEGT. The CDR3 covers 18 residues. V lost 0 bases to trimming and J lost 4 bases, with 19 bases between them. The CDR3 DNA sequence: TGTGCCAGCAGTTACTCGTCCGGGACTTCAGCGAAGTACAATGAGCAGTTCTTC. It is translated as CASSYSSGTSAKYNEQFF.